This T cell receptor beta chain derives from a study of blood T cell repertoires in COVID-19. Turning to the study itself: COVID-19 samples collected from the United States, Italy and Spain covered acute and convalescent phases. Sources were T cells, B-cell-depleted T cells, or PBMCs; the material itself was cDNA or gDNA.

Methods used by the authors: Amplification from reference gene primers served as the basis for estimated nucleated cell counts. This table comes from immunoSEQ multiplex PCR, and its TCRdb copy is limited to in-frame clones, with some not included. V and J calls and clone size are copied from that table; D and trimming were computed from the DNA. The repertoire holds 200,000 to 300,000 clones, with around 90% as singletons. This CDR3 has 15 amino acids. Germline values: CDR1 LNHDA, CDR2 SQIVND (reference sequence). Trimming cost V 6 bases and J 0 bases, with 12 bases left between them. The chain has TRBV19 and TRBJ1-5; perhaps TRBD1 as D (6 bases). The receptor comes from a man aged 55-75 years who had recovered from COVID-19. Sequencing was performed on peripheral blood. CDR3 nucleotide sequence: TGTGCCAGTAGAACACAGGGTTATAGCAATCAGCCCCAGCATTTT. Translated: CASRTQGYSNQPQHF. The full variable domain, completed using reference TRBV19 and TRBJ1-5, is DGGITQSPKYLFRKEGQNVTLSCEQNLNHDAMYWYRQDPGQGLRLIYYSQIVNDFQKGDIAEGYSVSREKKESFPLTVTSAQKNPTAFYLCASRTQGYSNQPQHFGDGTRLSIL.